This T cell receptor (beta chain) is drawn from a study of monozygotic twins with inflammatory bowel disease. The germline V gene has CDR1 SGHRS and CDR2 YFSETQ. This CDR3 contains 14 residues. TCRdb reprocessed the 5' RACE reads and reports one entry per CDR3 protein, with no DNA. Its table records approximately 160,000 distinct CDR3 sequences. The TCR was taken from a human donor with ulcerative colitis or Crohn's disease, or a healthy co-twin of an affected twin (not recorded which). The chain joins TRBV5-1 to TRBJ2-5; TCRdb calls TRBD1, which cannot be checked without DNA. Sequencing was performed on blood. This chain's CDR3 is CASSLGSRVETQYF.